This paragraph reports one T cell receptor beta chain. Its antigen is undetermined. The data stem from a study of cytomegalovirus exposure and HLA in healthy donors. Notes on the study in general: An observed cluster of highly shared sequence variants was recorded as a likely sequencing artifact. Later analysis associated a missense DCLRE1C variant with TCR beta V- and J-gene trimming. Upon later analysis, HLA-associated TCR beta chains proved more clonally expanded than other, equally common chains.

The CDR3 runs to 15 residues. Germline V gene data show CDR1 as LNHDA and CDR2 as SQIVND (reference sequence). Trimming took 4 bases from V and 0 from J, leaving 10 bases between them. A multiplex PCR was run with 60 Vbeta primers and 13 Jbeta primers. Clones were read by immunoSEQ multiplex PCR, and TCRdb kept only the in-frame ones, dropping some. The repertoire holds 150,000 to 200,000 clones, with roughly 80% as singletons. Specimen: PBMCs. The source is a female donor in good health and CMV-seronegative. V is TRBV19 and J is TRBJ2-1; D unresolved. In nucleotides, the CDR3 is TGTGCCAGTAGTACCCATAGGAGCTCCTACAATGAGCAGTTCTTC. This encodes CASSTHRSSYNEQFF.